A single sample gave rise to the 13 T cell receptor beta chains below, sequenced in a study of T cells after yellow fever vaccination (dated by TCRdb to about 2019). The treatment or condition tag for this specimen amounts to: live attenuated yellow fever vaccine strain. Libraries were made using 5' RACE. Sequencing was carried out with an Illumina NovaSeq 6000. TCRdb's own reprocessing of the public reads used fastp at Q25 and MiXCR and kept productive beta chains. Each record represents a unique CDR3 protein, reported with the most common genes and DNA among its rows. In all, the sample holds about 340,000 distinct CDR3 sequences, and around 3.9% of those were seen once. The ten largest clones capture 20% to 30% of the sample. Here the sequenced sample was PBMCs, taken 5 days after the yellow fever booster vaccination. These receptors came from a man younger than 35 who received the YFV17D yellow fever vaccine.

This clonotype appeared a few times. DNA for the CDR3: TGCAGTGCTAGATTCAAACAGACTGGGAGCTCCTATAATTCACCCCTCCACTTT. Encoded protein: CSARFKQTGSSYNSPLHF. The genes are TRBV20-1 and TRBJ1-6, with unresolved D. V dropped 2 bases and J dropped 0 bases, with 17 bases sitting between them. This CDR3 has 18 amino acids. Germline V gene lookup returns CDR1 DFQATT and CDR2 SNEGSKA (reference sequence).

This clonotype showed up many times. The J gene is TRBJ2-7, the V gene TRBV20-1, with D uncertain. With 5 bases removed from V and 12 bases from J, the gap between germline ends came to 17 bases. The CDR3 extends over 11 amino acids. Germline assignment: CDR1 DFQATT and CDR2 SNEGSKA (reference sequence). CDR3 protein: CSAESFRFRYF. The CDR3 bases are TGCAGTGCTGAGTCATTTAGGTTTAGGTACTTC.

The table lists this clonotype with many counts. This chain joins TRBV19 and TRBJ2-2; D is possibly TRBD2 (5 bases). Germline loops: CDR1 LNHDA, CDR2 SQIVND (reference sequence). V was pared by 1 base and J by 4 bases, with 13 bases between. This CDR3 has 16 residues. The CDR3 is CASSIAGSDGTGELFF. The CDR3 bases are TGTGCCAGTAGTATAGCGGGATCGGATGGCACCGGGGAGCTGTTTTTT.

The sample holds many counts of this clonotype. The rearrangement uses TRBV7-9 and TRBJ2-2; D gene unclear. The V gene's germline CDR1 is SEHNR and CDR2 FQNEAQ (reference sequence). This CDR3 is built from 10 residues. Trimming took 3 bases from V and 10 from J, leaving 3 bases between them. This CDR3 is CASSFEELFF. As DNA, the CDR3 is TGTGCCAGCAGCTTTGAGGAGCTGTTTTTT.

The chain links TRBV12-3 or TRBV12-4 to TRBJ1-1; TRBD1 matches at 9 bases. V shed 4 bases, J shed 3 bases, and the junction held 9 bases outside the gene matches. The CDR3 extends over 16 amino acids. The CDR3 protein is CASSWGTGKGDTEAFF. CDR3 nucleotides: TGTGCCAGCAGTTGGGGGACAGGGAAGGGTGACACTGAAGCTTTCTTT.

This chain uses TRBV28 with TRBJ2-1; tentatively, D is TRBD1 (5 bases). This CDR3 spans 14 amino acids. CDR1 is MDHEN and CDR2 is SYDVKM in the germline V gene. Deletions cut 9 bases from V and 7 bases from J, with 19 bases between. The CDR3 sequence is CASKAQDATNEQFF. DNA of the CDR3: TGTGCCAGTAAGGCACAGGATGCAACAAATGAGCAGTTCTTC.

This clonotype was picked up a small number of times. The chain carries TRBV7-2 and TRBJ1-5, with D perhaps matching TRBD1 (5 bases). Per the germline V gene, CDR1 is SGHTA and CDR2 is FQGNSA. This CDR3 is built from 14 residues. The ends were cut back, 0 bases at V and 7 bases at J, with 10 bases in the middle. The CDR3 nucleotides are TGTGCCAGCAGCTTAGCGCCGGGGGTACAGCCCCAGCATTTT. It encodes CASSLAPGVQPQHF.

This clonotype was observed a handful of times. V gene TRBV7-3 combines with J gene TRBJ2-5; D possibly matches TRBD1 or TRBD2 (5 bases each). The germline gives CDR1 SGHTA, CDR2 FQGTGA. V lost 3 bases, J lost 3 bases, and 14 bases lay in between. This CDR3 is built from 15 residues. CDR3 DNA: TGTGCCAGCAGCTTCCACCCGGGACGGAAAGAGACCCAGTACTTC. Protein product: CASSFHPGRKETQYF.

DNA of the CDR3: TGTGCCGGGCACAGTTACAATGAGCAGTTCTTC. Translation: CAGHSYNEQFF. The chain links TRBV5-5 to TRBJ2-1; D remains unclear. V gave up 10 bases and J gave up 4 bases, with 9 bases separating them. The CDR3 is 11 residues long. Germline V lookup: CDR1 SGHKS, CDR2 YYEKEE (reference sequence).

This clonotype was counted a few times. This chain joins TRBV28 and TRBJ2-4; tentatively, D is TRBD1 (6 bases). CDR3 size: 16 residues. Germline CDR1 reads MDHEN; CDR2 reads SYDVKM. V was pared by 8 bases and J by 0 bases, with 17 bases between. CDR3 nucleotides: TGTGCCAGCGGGGGCTGGGCACTCCTAGCCAAAAACATTCAGTACTTC. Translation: CASGGWALLAKNIQYF.

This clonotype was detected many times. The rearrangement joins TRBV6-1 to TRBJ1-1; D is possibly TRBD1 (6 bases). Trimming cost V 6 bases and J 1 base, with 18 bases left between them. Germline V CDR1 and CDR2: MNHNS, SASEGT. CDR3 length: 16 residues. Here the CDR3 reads CASRIPGQLTNTEAFF. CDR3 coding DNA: TGTGCCAGCAGGATTCCGGGACAATTAACGAACACTGAAGCTTTCTTT.

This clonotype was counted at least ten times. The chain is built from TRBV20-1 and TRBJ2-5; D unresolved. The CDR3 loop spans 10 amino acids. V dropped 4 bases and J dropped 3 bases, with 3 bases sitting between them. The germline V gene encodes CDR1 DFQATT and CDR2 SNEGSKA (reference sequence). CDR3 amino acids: CSAIKETQYF. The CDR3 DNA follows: TGCAGTGCTATAAAAGAGACCCAGTACTTC.

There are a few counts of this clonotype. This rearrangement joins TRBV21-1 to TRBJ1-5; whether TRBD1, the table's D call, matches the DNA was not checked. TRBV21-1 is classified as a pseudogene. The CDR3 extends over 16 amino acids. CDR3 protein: CASSALYRTGNQPQHF. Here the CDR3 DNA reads TGTGCCAGCAGCGCCCTATACCGGACAGGGAATCAGCCCCAGCATTTT.